This T cell receptor beta chain was sequenced during a study of PD-L1 blockade in urothelial cancer. The overall study: In terms of prior chemotherapy, patients had received 0 to 3 regimens. After treatment start, blood was analyzed at 3 weeks (second dose) and at 6 weeks.

Every PCR received spiked-in synthetic TCR analog templates. Clones were sequenced by immunoSEQ multiplex PCR, and TCRdb holds only the in-frame ones, with some missing. This table holds more than 45,000 clones, about 91% found once. Samples were collected from each patient before treatment and during treatment. Each patient gave between 1 and 8 of them in total. This clone was recorded only once. Germline V gene data show CDR1 as SGHRS and CDR2 as YFSETQ. After removal of 2 bases from V and 0 bases from J, the junction contained 5 bases not matched to a gene. The length of the CDR3 is 17 residues. The clonotype was recovered from a man older than 75 with urothelial cancer. The source material was PBMCs, sampled around atezolizumab (anti-PD-L1) treatment. This chain uses TRBV5-1 with TRBJ2-3, with 11 bases identical to TRBD2. CDR3 nucleotides: TGCGCCAGCAGCTTCGGGACTAGCGGACTTAGCACAGATACGCAGTATTTT. Translating gives CASSFGTSGLSTDTQYF. Using reference TRBV5-1 and TRBJ2-3 for the parts outside the CDR3, the full variable domain is KAGVTQTPRYLIKTRGQQVTLSCSPISGHRSVSWYQQTPGQGLQFLFEYFSETQRNKGNFPGRFSGRQFSNSRSEMNVSTLELGDSALYLCASSFGTSGLSTDTQYFGPGTRLTVL.